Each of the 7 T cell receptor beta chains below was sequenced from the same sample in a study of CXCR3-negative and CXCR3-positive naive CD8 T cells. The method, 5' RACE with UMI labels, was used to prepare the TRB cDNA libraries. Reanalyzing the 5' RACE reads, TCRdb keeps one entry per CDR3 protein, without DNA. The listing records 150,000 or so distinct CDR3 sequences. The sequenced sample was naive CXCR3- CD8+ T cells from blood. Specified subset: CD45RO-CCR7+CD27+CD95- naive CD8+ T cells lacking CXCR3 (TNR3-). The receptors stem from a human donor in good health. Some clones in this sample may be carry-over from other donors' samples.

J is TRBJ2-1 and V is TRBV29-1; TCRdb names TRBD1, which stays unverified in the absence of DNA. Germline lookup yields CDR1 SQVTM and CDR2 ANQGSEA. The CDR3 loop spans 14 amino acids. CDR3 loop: CSVYVGVSYNEQFF.

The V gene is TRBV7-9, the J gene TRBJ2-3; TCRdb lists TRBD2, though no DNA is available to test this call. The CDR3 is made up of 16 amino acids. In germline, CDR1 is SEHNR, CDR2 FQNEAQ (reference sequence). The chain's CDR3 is CASSLEASGSTDTQYF.

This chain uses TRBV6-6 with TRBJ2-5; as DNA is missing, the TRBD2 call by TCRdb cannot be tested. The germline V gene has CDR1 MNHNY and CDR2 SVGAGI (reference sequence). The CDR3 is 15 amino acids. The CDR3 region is CASSWGEGVYNEQYF.

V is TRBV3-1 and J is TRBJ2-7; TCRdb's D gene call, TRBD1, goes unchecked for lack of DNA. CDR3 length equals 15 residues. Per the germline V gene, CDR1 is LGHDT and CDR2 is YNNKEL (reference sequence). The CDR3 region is CASSQSLLGGDEQYF.

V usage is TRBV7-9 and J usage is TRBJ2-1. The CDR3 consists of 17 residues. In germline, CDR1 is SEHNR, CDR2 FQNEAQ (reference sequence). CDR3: CASSLVLRLSSYNEQFF.

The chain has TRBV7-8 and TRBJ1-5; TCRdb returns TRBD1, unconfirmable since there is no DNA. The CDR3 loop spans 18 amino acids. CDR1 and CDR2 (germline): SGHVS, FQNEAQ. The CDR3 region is CASSPEGLTAVLYQPQHF.

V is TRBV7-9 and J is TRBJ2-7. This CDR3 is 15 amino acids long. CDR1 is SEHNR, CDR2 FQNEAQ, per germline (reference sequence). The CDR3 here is CASSTTESGTYEQYF.